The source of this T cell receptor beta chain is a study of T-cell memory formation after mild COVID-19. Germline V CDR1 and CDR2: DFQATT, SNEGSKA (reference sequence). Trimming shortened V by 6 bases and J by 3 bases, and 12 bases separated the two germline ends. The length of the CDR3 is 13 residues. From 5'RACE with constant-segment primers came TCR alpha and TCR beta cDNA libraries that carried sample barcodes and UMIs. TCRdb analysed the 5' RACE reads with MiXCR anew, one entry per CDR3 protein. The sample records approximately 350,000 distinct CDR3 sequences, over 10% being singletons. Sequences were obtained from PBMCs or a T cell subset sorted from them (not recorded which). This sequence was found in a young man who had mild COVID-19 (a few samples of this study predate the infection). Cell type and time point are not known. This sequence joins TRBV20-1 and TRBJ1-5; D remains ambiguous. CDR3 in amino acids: CSAIGRYNQPQHF. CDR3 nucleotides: TGCAGTGCAATTGGCAGATACAATCAGCCCCAGCATTTT.